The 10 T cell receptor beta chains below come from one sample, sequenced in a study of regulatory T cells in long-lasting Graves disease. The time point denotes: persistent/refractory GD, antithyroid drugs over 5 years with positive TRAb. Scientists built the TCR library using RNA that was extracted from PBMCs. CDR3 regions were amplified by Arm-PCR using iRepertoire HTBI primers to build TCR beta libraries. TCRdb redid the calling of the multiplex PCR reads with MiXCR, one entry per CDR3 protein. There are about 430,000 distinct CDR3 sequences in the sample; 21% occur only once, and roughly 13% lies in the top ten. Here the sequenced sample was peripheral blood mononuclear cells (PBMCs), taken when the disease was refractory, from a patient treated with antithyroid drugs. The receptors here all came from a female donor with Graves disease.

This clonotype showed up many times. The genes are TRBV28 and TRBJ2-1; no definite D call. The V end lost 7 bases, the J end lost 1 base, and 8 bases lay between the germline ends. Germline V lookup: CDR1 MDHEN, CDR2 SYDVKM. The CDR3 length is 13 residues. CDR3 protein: CASKGGSYNEQFF. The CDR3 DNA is TGTGCCAGCAAGGGCGGATCCTACAATGAGCAGTTCTTC.

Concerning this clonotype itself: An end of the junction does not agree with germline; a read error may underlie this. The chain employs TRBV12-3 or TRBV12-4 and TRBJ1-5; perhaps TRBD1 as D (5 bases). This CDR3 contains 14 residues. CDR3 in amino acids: CASSLSGANQPRHF. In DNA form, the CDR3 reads TGTGCCAGCAGTTTGTCTGGGGCAAATCAGCCCCGGCATTTT.

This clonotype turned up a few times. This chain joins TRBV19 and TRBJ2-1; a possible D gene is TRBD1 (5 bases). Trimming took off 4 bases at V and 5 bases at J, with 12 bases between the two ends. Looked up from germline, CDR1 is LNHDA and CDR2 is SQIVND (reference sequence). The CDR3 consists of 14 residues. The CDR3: CASSKGASDNEQFF. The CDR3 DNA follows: TGTGCCAGTAGTAAAGGGGCCAGTGACAATGAGCAGTTCTTC. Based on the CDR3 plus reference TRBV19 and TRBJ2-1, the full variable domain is DGGITQSPKYLFRKEGQNVTLSCEQNLNHDAMYWYRQDPGQGLRLIYYSQIVNDFQKGDIAEGYSVSREKKESFPLTVTSAQKNPTAFYLCASSKGASDNEQFFGPGTRLTVL.

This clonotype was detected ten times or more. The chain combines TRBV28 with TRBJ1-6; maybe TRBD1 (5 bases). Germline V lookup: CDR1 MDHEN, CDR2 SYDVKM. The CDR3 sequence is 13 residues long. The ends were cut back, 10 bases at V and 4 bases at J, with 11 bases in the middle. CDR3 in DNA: TGTGCCACCGGGACGGCTTATAATTCACCCCTCCACTTT. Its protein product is CATGTAYNSPLHF. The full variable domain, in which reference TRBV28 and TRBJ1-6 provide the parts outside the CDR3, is DVKVTQSSRYLVKRTGEKVFLECVQDMDHENMFWYRQDPGLGLRLIYFSYDVKMKEKGDIPEGYSVSREKKERFSLILESASTNQTSMYLCATGTAYNSPLHFGNGTRLTVT.

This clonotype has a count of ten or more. CDR3 region: CAISESSGRDTGELFF. The DNA of the CDR3 is TGTGCCATCAGTGAGTCTAGCGGGAGGGACACCGGGGAGCTGTTTTTT. The V call is TRBV10-3, the J call TRBJ2-2; TRBD2 agrees at 11 bases. V trimming: 0 bases; J trimming: 3 bases; junction bases outside the gene matches: 0. In germline, CDR1 is ENHRY, CDR2 SYGVKD. The CDR3 runs to 16 residues.

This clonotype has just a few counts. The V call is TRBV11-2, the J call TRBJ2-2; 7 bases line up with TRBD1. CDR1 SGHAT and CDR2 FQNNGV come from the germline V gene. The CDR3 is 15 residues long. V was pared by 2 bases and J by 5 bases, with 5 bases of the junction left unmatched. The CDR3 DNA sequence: TGTGCCAGCAGCTTACGACAGGGTGTGACCGGGGAGCTGTTTTTT. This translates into CASSLRQGVTGELFF.

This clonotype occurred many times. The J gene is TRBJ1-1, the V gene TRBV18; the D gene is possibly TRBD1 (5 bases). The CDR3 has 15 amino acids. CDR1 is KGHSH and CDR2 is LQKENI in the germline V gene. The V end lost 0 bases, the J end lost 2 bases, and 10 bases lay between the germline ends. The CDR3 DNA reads TGTGCCAGCTCACCACCTTTAGGGGTTAACACTGAAGCTTTCTTT. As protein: CASSPPLGVNTEAFF.

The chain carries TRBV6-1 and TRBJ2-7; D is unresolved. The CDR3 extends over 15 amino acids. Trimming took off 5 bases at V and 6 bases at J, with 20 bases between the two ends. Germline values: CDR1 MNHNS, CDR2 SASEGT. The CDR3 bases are TGTGCCAGCAGTACCGATCGGGCCCCCCCGGGCGAGCAGTACTTC. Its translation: CASSTDRAPPGEQYF.

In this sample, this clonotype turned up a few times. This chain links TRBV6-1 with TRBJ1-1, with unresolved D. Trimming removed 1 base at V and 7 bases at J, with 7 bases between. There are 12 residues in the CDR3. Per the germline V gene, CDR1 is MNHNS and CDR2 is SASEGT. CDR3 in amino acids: CASSEVLFEAFF. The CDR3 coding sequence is TGTGCCAGCAGTGAAGTTCTGTTTGAAGCTTTCTTT.

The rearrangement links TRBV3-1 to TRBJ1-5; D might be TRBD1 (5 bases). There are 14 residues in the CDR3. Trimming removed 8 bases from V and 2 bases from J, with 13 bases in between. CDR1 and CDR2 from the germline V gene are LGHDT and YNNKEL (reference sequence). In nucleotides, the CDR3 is TGTGCCAGCCGCCTTTCGGGGGGCAATCAGCCCCAGCATTTT. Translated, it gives CASRLSGGNQPQHF.